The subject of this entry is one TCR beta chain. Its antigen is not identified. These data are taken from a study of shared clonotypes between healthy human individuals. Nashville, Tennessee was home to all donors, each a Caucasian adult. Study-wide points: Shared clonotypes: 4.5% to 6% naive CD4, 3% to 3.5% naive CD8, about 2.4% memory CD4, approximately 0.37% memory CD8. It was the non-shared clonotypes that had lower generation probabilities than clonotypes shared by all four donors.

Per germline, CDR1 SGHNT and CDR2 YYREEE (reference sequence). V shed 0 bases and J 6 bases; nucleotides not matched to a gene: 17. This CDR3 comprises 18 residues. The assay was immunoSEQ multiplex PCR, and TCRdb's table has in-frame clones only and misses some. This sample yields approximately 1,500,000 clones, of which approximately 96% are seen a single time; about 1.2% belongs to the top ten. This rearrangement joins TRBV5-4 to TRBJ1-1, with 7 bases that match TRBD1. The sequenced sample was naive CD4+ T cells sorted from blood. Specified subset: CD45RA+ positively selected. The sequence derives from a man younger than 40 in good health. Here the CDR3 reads CASSLEGLRGQSMAEAFF. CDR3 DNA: TGTGCCAGCAGCTTGGAGGGCTTGAGGGGACAGTCAATGGCTGAAGCTTTCTTT.